This TCR beta chain was captured in a study of T cell changes during pregnancy in multiple sclerosis (dated by TCRdb to the late 2010s). Regarding the research as a whole: The study looked at changes in the T cell repertoire across pregnancy in women with multiple sclerosis.

CDR1 and CDR2, looked up from the germline V gene, are MDHEN and SYDVKM. Including cysteine and phenylalanine, the CDR3 has 15 amino acids. Only the CDR3 region is kept as DNA, spanning 45 bases read in frame from base 1. Trimmed from V: 3 bases; trimmed from J: 2 bases; junction bases lacking a gene match: 2. This clone was seen just once. What this receptor recognizes is not known. Base qualities are not at hand, and no much larger clone is one base apart. Library generation was performed with the immunoSEQ multiplex PCR assay. Imported from immuneACCESS, the table was reduced by TCRdb to in-frame sequences with V and J called. These copies leave out some clones; in studies compared against another copy, an unresolved V gene accounts for under half, and the cause of the remainder is not known. For this sample there are roughly 66,000 clones; roughly 90% appear just once. About 2.3% of the sample is held by the ten biggest clonotypes.

Rearrangement joined TRBV28 to TRBJ2-1; 9 bases in the middle match TRBD2. This sequence originates from a female donor with multiple sclerosis, enrolled in a pregnancy study. The sequenced sample was peripheral blood, obtained in the first trimester of pregnancy. The CDR3 reads as follows: CASSLRTSAYNEQFF. The DNA sequence is given as TGTGCCAGCAGTTTGAGGACTAGCGCCTACAATGAGCAGTTCTTC.